This is a list of T cell receptor beta chains from one sample in a study of cytomegalovirus exposure and HLA in healthy donors. Libraries were prepared by immunoSEQ multiplex PCR; TCRdb keeps only in-frame clonotypes and omits some of them. Among around 110,000 clones listed, around two thirds were seen once. The sequencing sample was made of PBMCs. Receptor source: a woman in her forties in good health and CMV-seropositive. Each CDR3 is given with its conserved first and last residue. Each record gives: D gene, clone size, CDR3 length, J gene, V gene, CDR3 protein, CDR3 DNA. D genes are given only for firm matches. Part of the rows lack a size; the others show once, few, many or a class for expanded clones.

TRBD2,.,18,TRBJ2-2,TRBV28,CASRAILAGARNTGELFF,TGTGCCAGCAGAGCGATACTAGCGGGGGCGCGGAACACCGGGGAGCTGTTTTTT
.,.,15,TRBJ1-1,TRBV6-6,CATSPRGYLNTEAFF,TGTGCCACCTCACCTCGAGGGTATTTGAACACTGAAGCTTTCTTT
.,few,11,TRBJ1-2,TRBV28,CASSLQGGYTF,TGTGCCAGCAGTTTACAGGGTGGCTACACCTTC
.,.,12,TRBJ2-3,TRBV14,CASSHPGDTQYF,TGTGCCAGCAGCCACCCGGGTGATACGCAGTATTTT
.,.,14,TRBJ1-5,TRBV6-5,CAPERGSGSQSQHF,TGTGCCCCCGAGAGGGGGAGCGGCAGTCAGTCCCAGCATTTT
.,.,15,TRBJ1-4,TRBV4-3,CASSQERGTNEKLFF,TGCGCCAGCAGCCAAGAAAGGGGTACTAATGAAAAACTGTTTTTT
TRBD1,.,14,TRBJ2-2,TRBV5-1,CASSGGQATGELFF,TGCGCCAGCAGCGGGGGACAGGCCACCGGGGAGCTGTTTTTT
.,.,20,TRBJ2-7,TRBV4-2,CASSQDLTWTERIVVYEQYF,TGTGCCAGCAGCCAAGATCTAACATGGACTGAAAGGATAGTAGTATACGAGCAGTACTTC
TRBD1,.,15,TRBJ2-5,TRBV9,CASSVGQGGGETQYF,TGTGCCAGCAGCGTTGGACAGGGGGGGGGAGAGACCCAGTACTTC
TRBD2,.,17,TRBJ2-2,TRBV5-1,CASSLPGLAEITGELFF,TGCGCCAGCAGCTTACCGGGACTAGCGGAAATCACCGGGGAGCTGTTTTTT
.,.,15,TRBJ1-5,TRBV4-3,CASSQGVGGNQPQHF,TGCGCCAGCAGCCAAGGGGTAGGGGGTAATCAGCCCCAGCATTTT
.,.,13,TRBJ2-1,TRBV11-2,CASSLVQGNEQFF,TGTGCCAGCAGCTTAGTCCAGGGGAATGAGCAGTTCTTC
TRBD1,.,15,TRBJ2-7,TRBV28,CASSPYRGRPYEQYF,TGTGCCAGCAGTCCCTACAGGGGTCGACCCTACGAGCAGTACTTC
.,.,14,TRBJ1-2,TRBV7-2,CASSLWELKYGYTF,TGTGCCAGCAGCTTGTGGGAGTTAAAGTATGGCTACACCTTC
.,.,15,TRBJ2-3,TRBV27,CASSLMGEAPHTQYF,TGTGCCAGCAGTTTAATGGGGGAGGCGCCCCATACGCAGTATTTT
TRBD2,.,18,TRBJ2-3,TRBV9,CASSPHGGLAGVGDTQYF,TGTGCCAGCAGCCCCCACGGAGGACTAGCGGGAGTGGGAGATACGCAGTATTTT
.,few,14,TRBJ2-7,TRBV10-3,CASKAGQNSYEQYF,TGTGCCTCAAAGGCAGGGCAGAACTCCTACGAGCAGTACTTC
.,few,15,TRBJ1-4,TRBV4-2,CASSQSSSQGEKLFF,TGTGCCAGCAGCCAATCCAGCAGTCAGGGTGAAAAACTGTTTTTT
TRBD2,.,14,TRBJ2-7,TRBV2,CASSGLAETYEQYF,TGTGCCAGCAGCGGACTAGCGGAAACCTACGAGCAGTACTTC
.,.,13,TRBJ2-3,TRBV6-5,CASSTTGTDTQYF,TGTGCCAGCAGTACTACAGGGACAGATACGCAGTATTTT
.,few,15,TRBJ1-2,TRBV7-2,CASSLGVGDYYGYTF,TGTGCCAGCAGCTTAGGAGTAGGCGACTACTATGGCTACACCTTC
.,.,15,TRBJ1-1,TRBV19,CASSIQAGITSEAFF,TGTGCCAGTAGTATCCAGGCAGGGATAACTTCTGAAGCTTTCTTT
.,many,13,TRBJ2-3,TRBV6-4,CASSEQGTDTQYF,TGTGCCAGCAGCGAACAGGGCACAGATACGCAGTATTTT
TRBD1,.,14,TRBJ2-3,TRBV19,CASRDRGGTDTQYF,TGTGCCAGTAGGGACAGGGGAGGCACAGATACGCAGTATTTT
.,.,10,TRBJ1-1,TRBV20-1,CSASDTEAFF,TGCAGTGCTAGCGACACTGAAGCTTTCTTT
TRBD2,.,15,TRBJ2-5,TRBV5-1,CASSRQTSGQETQYF,TGCGCCAGCAGCCGGCAGACTAGCGGACAAGAGACCCAGTACTTC
.,few,9,TRBJ2-1,TRBV29-1,CSVGTEQFF,TGCAGCGTTGGTACAGAGCAGTTCTTC
TRBD2,.,18,TRBJ2-5,TRBV4-2,CASSQAPPGLAGSQTQYF,TGTGCCAGCAGCCAGGCCCCTCCGGGACTAGCGGGAAGTCAGACCCAGTACTTC
.,.,15,TRBJ2-3,TRBV12-5,CASGLGHGTTDTQYF,TGTGCTAGTGGTTTGGGCCACGGGACTACAGATACGCAGTATTTT
.,once,15,TRBJ2-3,TRBV6-5,CASSRTQERTDTQYF,TGTGCCAGCTCGAGGACTCAGGAAAGGACAGATACGCAGTATTTT
.,.,15,TRBJ2-2,TRBV7-3,CASRNSGESTGELFF,TGTGCCAGCAGGAACTCAGGGGAAAGTACCGGGGAGCTGTTTTTT
TRBD2,.,17,TRBJ2-1,TRBV4-2,CASSQDPSGGSYNEQFF,TGTGCCAGCAGCCAAGATCCTAGCGGGGGCTCCTACAATGAGCAGTTCTTC
.,.,14,TRBJ2-1,TRBV9,CASSKGGSYNEQFF,TGTGCCAGCAGCAAGGGAGGATCCTACAATGAGCAGTTCTTC
.,.,17,TRBJ1-3,TRBV19,CASTYRSGSSSGNTIYF,TGTGCCAGCACTTATCGGAGCGGATCCAGCTCTGGAAACACCATATATTTT
.,.,15,TRBJ2-7,TRBV4-3,CASSQDLVTTYEQYF,TGCGCCAGCAGCCAAGATCTAGTGACTACCTACGAGCAGTACTTC
TRBD1,.,14,TRBJ1-1,TRBV14,CASSRSAGQVEAFF,TGCGCCAGCAGCCGGTCTGCGGGACAGGTTGAAGCTTTCTTT
.,.,15,TRBJ1-5,TRBV7-9,CASSLGDRSNQPQHF,TGTGCCAGCAGCTTGGGTGACAGGTCCAATCAGCCCCAGCATTTT
TRBD1,few,15,TRBJ2-1,TRBV5-1,CASCRDRTSYNEQFF,TGCGCCAGTTGTCGGGACAGGACCTCCTACAATGAGCAGTTCTTC
.,.,15,TRBJ1-2,TRBV5-4,CASSLYAGSLYGYTF,TGTGCCAGCAGCTTGTACGCCGGGTCCCTCTATGGCTACACCTTC
TRBD2,.,16,TRBJ2-1,TRBV7-3,CASSEVTSGRANEQFF,TGTGCCAGCAGCGAAGTGACTAGCGGGAGAGCAAATGAGCAGTTCTTC
.,once,18,TRBJ2-4,TRBV15,CATSREAGTGRAKNIQYF,TGTGCCACCAGCAGGGAGGCGGGAACGGGGAGGGCCAAAAACATTCAGTACTTC